Many counts were recorded for the clone carrying this T cell receptor beta chain. As yet, its antigen is unknown. Trimming removed 5 bases from V and 6 bases from J; junction bases left unmatched: 8. CDR1 is MNHNS, CDR2 SASEGT, per germline. The CDR3 spans 15 residues. There were TCR beta CDR3 regions amplified from RNA transcripts. The HTBI primer set drove a first-round RT-PCR of the TCR CDR3. Via MiXCR, TCRdb re-called the multiplex PCR reads, giving one row per CDR3 protein. The table shows roughly 570,000 distinct CDR3 sequences, with around a sixth occurring only once. The data derive from a study of T cells in Graves' hyperthyroidism and ophthalmopathy. Study-level findings and limits: The model anticipated ophthalmopathy a median approximately 6.6 months pre-onset. Most clonotypes expanded in the thyroid (above 0.001) were also present in blood.

Stable Graves' hyperthyroidism denoted no ophthalmopathy progression over 18 months. The patients, who ranged from 18 to 65 in age, presented with newly diagnosed hyperthyroidism lasting under 2 months. The sequenced sample consisted of blood. The rearrangement uses TRBV6-1 and TRBJ2-7; 12 nucleotides match TRBD2. This clonotype was sampled from a woman aged 30 to 39 with Graves' hyperthyroidism. CDR3 bases: TGTGCCAGCAGTCAATGGACTAGCGGGACTCTCGAGCAGTACTTC. Its protein is CASSQWTSGTLEQYF.